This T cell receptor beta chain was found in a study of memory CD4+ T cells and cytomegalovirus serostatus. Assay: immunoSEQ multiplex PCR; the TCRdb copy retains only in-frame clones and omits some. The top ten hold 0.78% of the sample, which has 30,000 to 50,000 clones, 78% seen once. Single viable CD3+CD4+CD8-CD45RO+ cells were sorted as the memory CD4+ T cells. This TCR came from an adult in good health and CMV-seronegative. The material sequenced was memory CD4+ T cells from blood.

This CDR3 reads CASSFGQGRELFF. The CDR3, as DNA: TGTGCCAGCAGCTTCGGACAGGGAAGGGAGCTGTTTTTT. The chain is built from TRBV7-3 and TRBJ2-2, with 8 positions matching TRBD1. J gave up 9 bases and V 3 bases, and 3 bases lay outside the gene matches. The length of the CDR3 is 13 residues. CDR1 and CDR2 from the germline V gene are SGHTA and FQGTGA.